These 7 T cell receptor beta chains originate from one sample sequenced in a study of cytomegalovirus exposure and HLA in healthy donors. The PCR contained 60 Vbeta and 13 Jbeta primers. Clones were sequenced by immunoSEQ multiplex PCR, and TCRdb holds only the in-frame ones, with some missing. Here the sample spans around 150,000 clones, roughly 80% being singletons. The sequenced material came from PBMCs. Every receptor here comes from a man under 40 in good health and CMV-seronegative.

The chain has TRBV30 and TRBJ2-7, with TRBD2 as a possible D gene (6 bases). The CDR3 totals 14 residues. Trimming took off 2 bases at V and 2 bases at J, with 13 bases between the two ends. The germline V gene has CDR1 GTSNPN and CDR2 SVGIG (reference sequence). CDR3 in amino acids: CAWSTGTGAYEQYF. CDR3 DNA: TGTGCCTGGAGTACCGGGACGGGGGCCTACGAGCAGTACTTC. Looking up the rest from reference TRBV30 and TRBJ2-7 gives the full variable domain: SQTIHQWPATLVQPVGSPLSLECTVEGTSNPNLYWYRQAAGRGLQLLFYSVGIGQISSEVPQNLSASRPQDRQFILSSKKLLLSDSGFYLCAWSTGTGAYEQYFGPGTRLTVT.

The V call is TRBV7-7, the J call TRBJ2-5, with 10 nucleotides matching TRBD1. CDR3 size: 15 residues. Per germline, CDR1 SSHAT and CDR2 FNYEAQ (reference sequence). V shed 5 bases and J 5 bases; nucleotides not matched to a gene: 8. As DNA, the CDR3 is TGTGCCAGCAGCCCGGGGACAGGGGTCGGTGAGACCCAGTACTTC. Translating it yields CASSPGTGVGETQYF.

This clone was picked up one time. V usage is TRBV4-2 and J usage is TRBJ2-6; possibly TRBD2 for D (6 bases). The ends were cut back, 1 base at V and 3 bases at J, with 13 bases in the middle. This CDR3 region has 17 residues. Germline assignment: CDR1 LGHNA and CDR2 YNFKEQ. CDR3 in DNA: TGTGCCAGCAGCCAAGGGAGGGCCGCCCTTGGGGCCAACGTCCTGACTTTC. Its protein product is CASSQGRAALGANVLTF.

The chain uses TRBV20-1 and TRBJ2-7; TRBD1 agrees at 10 bases. CDR1 is DFQATT and CDR2 is SNEGSKA in the germline V gene (reference sequence). V gave up 6 bases and J gave up 9 bases; unmatched junction bases: 2. The CDR3 has 10 residues. The CDR3: CSARDRGQYF. CDR3 nucleotides: TGCAGTGCGAGGGACAGGGGGCAGTACTTC.

In this sample, this clone turned up a few times. This chain links TRBV5-4 with TRBJ2-1; 10 bases line up with TRBD2. Germline CDR1 SGHNT, CDR2 YYREEE (reference sequence). The CDR3 is made up of 15 amino acids. V gave up 3 bases and J gave up 6 bases; unmatched junction bases: 6. This chain's CDR3 is CASSSPGTSANEQFF. CDR3 nucleotide sequence: TGTGCCAGCAGCTCACCCGGGACTAGCGCCAATGAGCAGTTCTTC.

CDR3 in DNA: TGCAGCGTTGTGGACGGGAGGGTCGGTGAGCAGTACTTC. Translated, it gives CSVVDGRVGEQYF. The chain is built from TRBV29-1 and TRBJ2-5, with 8 bases identical to TRBD2. Germline V CDR1 and CDR2: SQVTM, ANQGSEA. The J segment lost 11 bases and the V segment lost 4 bases, leaving 12 bases of the junction unmatched. The CDR3 is 13 amino acids.

The chain carries TRBV19 and TRBJ2-3, with a tentative D call TRBD1 (8 bases). CDR1 LNHDA and CDR2 SQIVND come from the germline V gene (reference sequence). The V and J ends lost 5 bases and 6 bases respectively, with 15 bases between them. The CDR3 loop spans 14 amino acids. This chain's CDR3 is CASSYDRGGDTQYF. CDR3 nucleotide sequence: TGTGCCAGTAGTTACGACAGGGGAGGGGATACGCAGTATTTT.